The entry below gives a single TCR beta chain sequence along with its context. The data are from a study of T-cell reconstitution after alpha-beta-depleted transplantation in children. CDR3 length: 15 amino acids. Trimming cost V 5 bases and J 0 bases, with 11 bases left between them. Germline values: CDR1 SGHTA, CDR2 FQGTGA. Unique molecular identifiers featured in how the TCRbeta library was prepared. MiXCR, applied by TCRdb to the PCR reads, yields one record per CDR3 protein. The sample holds about 610,000 distinct CDR3 sequences, about 10% seen once. The chain uses TRBV7-3 and TRBJ2-1; TRBD2 is a possible D gene (5 bases). Source: PBMCs from the stem cell graft donor, taken from the stem cell graft. This receptor was obtained from a human donor who donated a stem cell graft to a child with acute myeloid leukemia. The CDR3: CASSPDYSSYNEQFF. The CDR3 DNA is TGTGCCAGCAGCCCCGACTACTCCTCCTACAATGAGCAGTTCTTC.